Presented here are 24 T cell receptor beta chains from one specimen sequenced in a study of T-cell memory formation after mild COVID-19. TCRdb reanalysed the 5' RACE reads using MiXCR and keeps one entry per CDR3 protein. The sample includes approximately 300,000 distinct CDR3 sequences, approximately 15% of them seen just once. The source material was PBMCs or a T cell subset sorted from them (not recorded which). The receptors shown here come from a man aged 18 to 30 who had mild COVID-19 (a few samples of this study predate the infection). Cell type and time point are not known.

The chain employs TRBV11-2 and TRBJ2-3; a possible D gene is TRBD2 (6 bases). Trimming cost V 5 bases and J 2 bases, with 11 bases left between them. The CDR3 covers 14 residues. Germline CDR1 reads SGHAT; CDR2 reads FQNNGV. The CDR3 DNA sequence: TGTGCCAGCAGCACTAGCACATACACAGATACGCAGTATTTT. Amino acid sequence: CASSTSTYTDTQYF.

This clonotype was counted between two and nine times. The gene calls are TRBV29-1 and TRBJ1-5, with 8 bases fitting TRBD1. Germline loops: CDR1 SQVTM, CDR2 ANQGSEA. J gave up 0 bases and V 5 bases, and 3 bases lay outside the gene matches. This CDR3 is 14 amino acids long. DNA for the CDR3: TGCAGCGTTTTGACAGGGGATAGCAATCAGCCCCAGCATTTT. It is translated as CSVLTGDSNQPQHF.

Only a few counts were recorded for this clonotype. The chain employs TRBV5-1 and TRBJ1-2; D is ambiguous. CDR3 size: 14 residues. V was clipped by 4 bases and J by 6 bases, with 16 bases between them. Germline loops: CDR1 SGHRS, CDR2 YFSETQ. CDR3 residues: CASSPNPGIDGYTF. In DNA form, the CDR3 reads TGCGCCAGCAGCCCAAATCCCGGTATAGATGGCTACACCTTC.

Only a few counts were recorded for this clonotype. J is TRBJ2-7 and V is TRBV7-2; TRBD2 agrees at 10 bases. This CDR3 has 16 amino acids. V lost 6 bases, J lost 5 bases, and 13 bases stayed unmatched. Looked up from germline, CDR1 is SGHTA and CDR2 is FQGNSA. CDR3 coding DNA: TGTGCCAGCAGTTCTCGACTAGCGGGCCCGTTCCACGAGCAGTACTTC. It codes for CASSSRLAGPFHEQYF.

The CDR3 sequence: CSVEANNEQFF. The CDR3 nucleotides are TGCAGCGTTGAGGCCAACAATGAGCAGTTCTTC. The rearrangement links TRBV29-1 to TRBJ2-1; D remains ambiguous. This CDR3 comprises 11 residues. Germline V lookup: CDR1 SQVTM, CDR2 ANQGSEA. V lost 3 bases, J lost 5 bases, and 5 bases lay in between.

This clonotype was observed a handful of times. This rearrangement joins TRBV15 to TRBJ2-7; 13 nucleotides agree with TRBD2. The germline CDR1 and CDR2 sequences are LNHNV and YYDKDF (reference sequence). After removal of 3 bases from V and 4 bases from J, the junction contained 6 bases not matched to a gene. This CDR3 region has 16 residues. CDR3 sequence (DNA): TGTGCCACCAGCAGGACAGGGACTAGCGGGAAATACGAGCAGTACTTC. This codes for CATSRTGTSGKYEQYF.

This clonotype turned up a few times. The J gene is TRBJ1-2, the V gene TRBV25-1, with D possibly TRBD1 on 6 matching bases. With 0 bases removed from V and 6 bases from J, the gap between germline ends came to 14 bases. The CDR3 loop spans 15 amino acids. Germline V CDR1 and CDR2: MGHDK, SYGVNS. CDR3 sequence (DNA): TGTGCCAGCAGTGAATATAACAGGGAAGGTCATGGCTACACCTTC. It is translated as CASSEYNREGHGYTF.

This clonotype was seen at least ten times. V gene TRBV29-1 combines with J gene TRBJ2-7, with TRBD1 matching 8 bases. The J segment lost 4 bases and the V segment lost 6 bases, leaving 5 bases of the junction unmatched. This CDR3 has 12 amino acids. The V gene's germline CDR1 is SQVTM and CDR2 ANQGSEA. For the CDR3, the DNA is TGCAGCGTCCAGACAGGGGATTACGAGCAGTACTTC. Amino acids: CSVQTGDYEQYF.

V gene TRBV28 combines with J gene TRBJ1-5; TRBD1 matches 9 bases. CDR3 size: 18 residues. CDR1 is MDHEN and CDR2 is SYDVKM in the germline V gene. Trimming cost V 3 bases and J 5 bases; bases outside gene matches: 14. CDR3 loop: CASSFPTGTGIADQPQHF. The DNA for the CDR3 is TGTGCCAGCAGTTTTCCCACCGGGACAGGGATAGCAGATCAGCCCCAGCATTTT.

The sample holds a few counts of this clonotype. CDR3 nucleotide sequence: TGTGCCAGCGCGAGGAGGCTAGCGGGGGCTGATACGCAGTATTTT. Protein product: CASARRLAGADTQYF. The V gene is TRBV7-2, the J gene TRBJ2-3; 10 bases are a match to TRBD2. The CDR3 runs to 15 residues. From germline, CDR1 is SGHTA and CDR2 FQGNSA. V gave up 8 bases and J gave up 6 bases; unmatched junction bases: 11.

This clonotype was counted many times. The J gene is TRBJ2-7, the V gene TRBV28; D not certain. V was clipped by 4 bases and J by 0 bases, with 16 bases between them. Per germline, CDR1 MDHEN and CDR2 SYDVKM. The CDR3 spans 16 residues. CDR3 bases: TGTGCCAGCAGTTCCCTAGGTGGGGTGAGCTCCTACGAGCAGTACTTC. This sequence encodes CASSSLGGVSSYEQYF.

This clonotype was recorded once. The chain's CDR3 is CASSRTPGQGYYGYTF. In DNA, the CDR3 is TGTGCCAGCAGCCGAACACCGGGACAGGGGTACTATGGCTACACCTTC. The chain recombines TRBV4-2 with TRBJ1-2; 10 bases map to TRBD1. Germline assignment: CDR1 LGHNA and CDR2 YNFKEQ. CDR3 length equals 16 residues. V was clipped by 4 bases and J by 3 bases; unmatched bases: 8.

The chain recombines TRBV4-3 with TRBJ1-1, with 9 bases aligning to TRBD1. This CDR3 region has 13 residues. Trimming at V came to 0 bases and at J to 11 bases, leaving 4 bases not matched to a gene. From germline, CDR1 is LGHNA and CDR2 YSLEER. Here the CDR3 DNA reads TGCGCCAGCAGCCAAGAGTCGGGACAGGGTGCTTTCTTT. It encodes CASSQESGQGAFF.

This chain connects TRBV11-2 to TRBJ1-4; a possible D gene is TRBD1 (5 bases). CDR1 is SGHAT, CDR2 FQNNGV, per germline. Deletions cut 4 bases from V and 8 bases from J, with 14 bases between. The CDR3 has 14 residues. The CDR3 here is CASSSSRGEEKLFF. DNA for the CDR3: TGTGCCAGCAGCTCCAGTAGGGGCGAGGAAAAACTGTTTTTT.

This sequence joins TRBV24-1 and TRBJ2-1, with D possibly called TRBD1 or TRBD2 (6 bases each). The CDR3 is 15 amino acids. Germline lookup yields CDR1 KGHDR and CDR2 SFDVKD. V was clipped by 2 bases and J by 5 bases, with 12 bases between them. CDR3 in DNA: TGTGCCACCAGTGATTCTGATGGGGGGCACAATGAGCAGTTCTTC. It is translated as CATSDSDGGHNEQFF.

The rearrangement links TRBV5-4 to TRBJ2-5; TRBD2 might be the D (5 bases). Trimming removed 3 bases from V and 6 bases from J, with 9 bases in between. This CDR3 has 12 residues. Germline CDR1 and CDR2: SGHNT and YYREEE (reference sequence). CDR3 sequence reads: CASSSLEKTQYF. The CDR3 DNA is TGTGCCAGCAGCTCACTAGAGAAGACCCAGTACTTC.

This clonotype has a handful of counts. The chain recombines TRBV4-1 with TRBJ1-2; no firm D call. The CDR3 totals 14 residues. Trimming took off 0 bases at V and 4 bases at J, with 9 bases between the two ends. From germline, CDR1 is MGHRA and CDR2 YSYEKL. The CDR3 reads CASSQDIAGYGYTF. For the CDR3, the DNA is TGCGCCAGCAGCCAAGATATAGCAGGCTATGGCTACACCTTC.

This clonotype was seen more than once but under ten times. V gene TRBV29-1 combines with J gene TRBJ2-7; D not certain. The V end lost 2 bases, the J end lost 3 bases, and 5 bases lay between the germline ends. CDR3 length: 11 residues. Germline V gene data show CDR1 as SQVTM and CDR2 as ANQGSEA. As DNA, the CDR3 is TGCAGCGTTGAAATGGGCTACGAGCAGTACTTC. As protein: CSVEMGYEQYF.

This clonotype was counted between two and nine times. The chain combines TRBV5-1 with TRBJ2-1, with D tentatively TRBD2 (6 bases). From germline, CDR1 is SGHRS and CDR2 YFSETQ. V was trimmed by 4 bases and J by 7 bases, leaving 21 bases between them. The CDR3 is 16 amino acids. This CDR3 reads CASSPLGDSTMNEQFF. CDR3 nucleotide sequence: TGCGCCAGCAGCCCTCTCGGGGACTCCACGATGAATGAGCAGTTCTTC.

This clonotype was recorded a few times. The gene calls are TRBV12-3 or TRBV12-4 and TRBJ2-3; 8 positions agree with TRBD1. With V trimmed by 1 base and J by 6 bases, 3 bases remained unmatched. There are 14 residues in the CDR3. This CDR3 is CASSLVQGADTQYF. In DNA, the CDR3 is TGTGCCAGCAGTTTAGTGCAGGGGGCGGATACGCAGTATTTT.

The chain is built from TRBV20-1 and TRBJ1-2, with unresolved D. The length of the CDR3 is 11 residues. V was cut by 3 bases and J by 6 bases, with 8 bases left in between. CDR1 DFQATT and CDR2 SNEGSKA come from the germline V gene (reference sequence). CDR3 nucleotides: TGCAGTGCTAGTCGGAGGGATGGCTACACCTTC. Its protein product is CSASRRDGYTF.

The gene calls are TRBV11-2 and TRBJ2-7; 14 nucleotides align to TRBD2. The CDR3 is made up of 16 amino acids. V lost 5 bases, J lost 2 bases, and 5 bases stayed unmatched. Germline lookup yields CDR1 SGHAT and CDR2 FQNNGV. Written as DNA, the CDR3 is TGTGCCAGCAGCCCCGGACTAGCGGGGGGAACCTACGAGCAGTACTTC. Amino acids: CASSPGLAGGTYEQYF.

The chain links TRBV7-2 to TRBJ2-1; D is perhaps TRBD2 (5 bases). The germline V gene encodes CDR1 SGHTA and CDR2 FQGNSA. The CDR3 loop spans 15 amino acids. Trimming stripped 3 bases from V and 8 bases from J, with 17 bases between. The CDR3 loop reads CASSFSGPGGDEQFF. The CDR3 DNA is TGTGCCAGCAGCTTTTCCGGGCCAGGAGGCGATGAGCAGTTCTTC.

The chain combines TRBV3-1 with TRBJ1-1; D unresolved. The germline gives CDR1 LGHDT, CDR2 YNNKEL (reference sequence). The CDR3 consists of 12 residues. Trimming stripped 5 bases from V and 8 bases from J, with 12 bases between. The CDR3 DNA follows: TGTGCCAGCAGCTGGATTAGTAGGGAAGCTTTCTTT. Translating gives CASSWISREAFF.